The sequence of this T cell receptor beta chain was determined in a study of CD8 T cells in Susac syndrome. cDNA came from around 0.54 to 1 ug RNA primed by random hexamers. TCRdb called the immunoSEQ multiplex PCR reads again in MiXCR, with one record for every CDR3 protein. The table lists some 200,000 distinct CDR3 sequences, roughly nine tenths of them singletons, with about 0.1% in the top ten. This clonotype was found once. The TCR was taken from a human donor with Susac syndrome. The sample was CD4+ T cells from PBMCs.

CDR3 amino acids: CASSHFKRGDNEQFF. The DNA of the CDR3 is TGCGCCAGCAGTCATTTCAAGCGGGGGGACAATGAGCAGTTCTTC. This sequence joins TRBV23-1 and TRBJ2-1, with 9 bases that match TRBD2. TRBV23-1 is treated as an ORF (open reading frame) with a function not yet certain. Unmatched junction bases numbered 5, after V lost 3 bases and J lost 5 bases. The CDR3 extends over 15 amino acids.